These T cell receptor beta chains were read from a single sample in a study of cytomegalovirus exposure and HLA in healthy donors. Libraries were prepared by immunoSEQ multiplex PCR; TCRdb keeps only in-frame clonotypes and omits some of them. The sample lists 60,000 or so clones, around nine tenths occurring once. Sequenced material: PBMCs. The receptors stem from a young man in good health and CMV-seronegative. The CDR3 runs from the conserved cysteine through the conserved F or W. The D gene is left open where the match is weak. Clone size is not always given. Where it is, it says once, few, many or a class for expanded clones.

size: .
V: TRBV4-2
J: TRBJ2-7
D: TRBD1
DNA: TGTGCCAGCAGCCCAACCGAAGCCGGGACAGGGAGCTCCTACGAGCAGTACTTC
CDR3: CASSPTEAGTGSSYEQYF

size: .
V: TRBV27
J: TRBJ2-3
D: .
DNA: TGTGCCAGCAGTCCCCCTAGCACAGATACGCAGTATTTT
CDR3: CASSPPSTDTQYF

size: .
V: TRBV5-4
J: TRBJ2-1
D: .
DNA: TGTGCCAGCAGCTTGTGGCCCTACAATGAGCAGTTCTTC
CDR3: CASSLWPYNEQFF

size: .
V: TRBV9
J: TRBJ2-7
D: TRBD2
DNA: TGTGCCAGCAGCGTCGGACTAGCGCCAACCTACGAGCAGTACTTC
CDR3: CASSVGLAPTYEQYF

size: .
V: TRBV2
J: TRBJ2-2
D: .
DNA: TGTGCCAGCAGTGAAATGTCAGAAGAGCTGTTTTTT
CDR3: CASSEMSEELFF

size: .
V: TRBV29-1
J: TRBJ2-7
D: .
DNA: TGCAGCGTTGAATCGGGACACAGGTACGAACAGTACTTC
CDR3: CSVESGHRYEQYF

size: once
V: TRBV9
J: TRBJ2-7
D: .
DNA: TGTGCCAGCAGCGCGGTGGAGGCTGACAAGCAGTACTTC
CDR3: CASSAVEADKQYF

size: .
V: TRBV7-6
J: TRBJ2-2
D: TRBD1
DNA: TGTGCCAGCAGCTTAGCGGGGGGGACAGGGACCGGGGAGCTGTTTTTT
CDR3: CASSLAGGTGTGELFF

size: once
V: TRBV11-2
J: TRBJ2-7
D: TRBD2
DNA: TGTGCCAGCAGCCTGTTGACTAGCGGGATACAATACGAGCAGTACTTC
CDR3: CASSLLTSGIQYEQYF

size: .
V: TRBV5-6
J: TRBJ1-1
D: .
DNA: TGTGCCAGCAGCTTGGGGCCGCCCCGAACCGCCACTGAAGCTTTCTTT
CDR3: CASSLGPPRTATEAFF

size: .
V: TRBV7-3
J: TRBJ1-1
D: .
DNA: TGTGCCAGCAGCCCGGGGGTTGGGCAGGGTCACACTGAAGCTTTCTTT
CDR3: CASSPGVGQGHTEAFF

size: .
V: TRBV6-6
J: TRBJ2-7
D: TRBD1
DNA: TGTGCCAGCAGTAACAAACCGGGACAGGACACCCACGAGCAGTACTTC
CDR3: CASSNKPGQDTHEQYF

size: .
V: TRBV5-8
J: TRBJ2-1
D: .
DNA: TGTGCCAGCAGCCTGGGGACAACTCATAGCTCCTACAATGAGCAGTTCTTC
CDR3: CASSLGTTHSSYNEQFF

size: once
V: TRBV15
J: TRBJ1-1
D: .
DNA: TGTGCCACCAGCAGGACGGGGGGGAACACTGAAGCTTTCTTT
CDR3: CATSRTGGNTEAFF

size: once
V: TRBV6-1
J: TRBJ2-7
D: TRBD1
DNA: TGTGCCAGCAGTGAAGGGACAGGGGGCTCCTACGAGCAGTACTTC
CDR3: CASSEGTGGSYEQYF

size: once
V: TRBV30
J: TRBJ1-3
D: .
DNA: TGTGCCTGGAGTGCTGGACAGAAGCTGTACTCTGGAAACACCATATATTTT
CDR3: CAWSAGQKLYSGNTIYF

size: .
V: TRBV7-6
J: TRBJ2-2
D: TRBD2
DNA: TGTGCCAGCAGCCCAACCGGACTAGCGGGGACCGGGGAGCTGTTTTTT
CDR3: CASSPTGLAGTGELFF

size: .
V: TRBV5-1
J: TRBJ1-1
D: TRBD1
DNA: TGCGCCAGCAGCGGGGGACAGCCGAACACTGAAGCTTTCTTT
CDR3: CASSGGQPNTEAFF

size: .
V: TRBV11-2
J: TRBJ2-2
D: TRBD2
DNA: TGTGCCAGCAGCTTAACTAGCGGGAGTCCCGGGGAGCTGTTTTTT
CDR3: CASSLTSGSPGELFF

size: .
V: TRBV27
J: TRBJ2-3
D: .
DNA: TGTGCCAGCAGCCCAGGGGTAGCAGATTTCACAGATACGCAGTATTTT
CDR3: CASSPGVADFTDTQYF

size: once
V: TRBV7-9
J: TRBJ2-1
D: TRBD1
DNA: TGTGCCAGCAGCTTGAACTATGGGACAGGACACAATGAGCAGTTCTTC
CDR3: CASSLNYGTGHNEQFF

size: .
V: TRBV11-2
J: TRBJ2-3
D: .
DNA: TGTGCCAGCAGCCTACTCGGGGACACAGATACGCAGTATTTT
CDR3: CASSLLGDTDTQYF

size: .
V: TRBV27
J: TRBJ1-1
D: TRBD1
DNA: TGTGCCAGCAGTTCGACAGGGTCTGAAGCTTTCTTT
CDR3: CASSSTGSEAFF

size: .
V: TRBV28
J: TRBJ1-4
D: .
DNA: TGTGCCAGCAGTTTGGTCAGTGGGGGGTCTAATGAAAAACTGTTTTTT
CDR3: CASSLVSGGSNEKLFF

size: .
V: TRBV9
J: TRBJ1-2
D: .
DNA: TGTGCCAGCAGCTCCCCGGACACCTACTTC
CDR3: CASSSPDTYF

size: few
V: TRBV2
J: TRBJ2-1
D: .
DNA: TGTGCCAGCAGTAAGGGGTCCCCTCCGACAGATGAGCAGTTCTTC
CDR3: CASSKGSPPTDEQFF

size: .
V: TRBV28
J: TRBJ2-5
D: .
DNA: TGTGCCAGCAGTTTTGGCAGGGGCACGGGGGAGACCCAGTACTTC
CDR3: CASSFGRGTGETQYF

size: .
V: TRBV28
J: TRBJ2-7
D: TRBD2
DNA: TGTGCCAGCAGGTATAGCGGGAGATATTCCTACGAGCAGTACTTC
CDR3: CASRYSGRYSYEQYF

size: .
V: TRBV19
J: TRBJ2-3
D: TRBD2
DNA: TGTGCCAGTAGTATCAGCGGGGGGACTAGCGGGAGCACAGATACGCAGTATTTT
CDR3: CASSISGGTSGSTDTQYF

size: .
V: TRBV30
J: TRBJ2-7
D: TRBD1
DNA: TGTGCCTGGAGGAGGACAGGGGGTTACGAGCAGTACTTC
CDR3: CAWRRTGGYEQYF

size: .
V: TRBV29-1
J: TRBJ2-1
D: TRBD2
DNA: TGCAGCGTTGATTCGGGAGGGAGCTCCTACAATGAGCAGTTCTTC
CDR3: CSVDSGGSSYNEQFF

size: .
V: TRBV6-1
J: TRBJ2-3
D: .
DNA: TGTGCCAGCAGTGAAGGGGAGCGGCGCACAGATACGCAGTATTTT
CDR3: CASSEGERRTDTQYF

size: .
V: TRBV6-1
J: TRBJ2-1
D: .
DNA: TGTGCCAGCAGTGAAAGACTAGTTGGACTCTACAATGAGCAGTTCTTC
CDR3: CASSERLVGLYNEQFF

size: .
V: TRBV27
J: TRBJ2-1
D: TRBD2
DNA: TGTGCCAGCGCCGGACTAGCGGGAGTCAACCCCTACAATGAGCAGTTCTTC
CDR3: CASAGLAGVNPYNEQFF

size: .
V: TRBV10-3
J: TRBJ1-5
D: TRBD1
DNA: TGTGCCATCAGTCGGGACAGTCGAGCGAATCAGCCCCAGCATTTT
CDR3: CAISRDSRANQPQHF

size: .
V: TRBV2
J: TRBJ2-7
D: TRBD2
DNA: TGTGCCCTGCTCGGGGGACGGGGGGGAGAATACGAGCAGTACTTC
CDR3: CALLGGRGGEYEQYF

size: .
V: TRBV10-3
J: TRBJ2-7
D: TRBD2
DNA: TGTGCCATCAGTGATTCTAGCGGGATGGACGAGCAGTACTTC
CDR3: CAISDSSGMDEQYF

size: .
V: TRBV5-1
J: TRBJ1-2
D: TRBD1
DNA: TGCGCCAGCAGCTACGGGACAGACTATGGCTACACCTTC
CDR3: CASSYGTDYGYTF

size: .
V: TRBV5-4
J: TRBJ2-7
D: .
DNA: TGTGCCAGCAGCTACGGGAGCCGAGACGAGCAGTACTTC
CDR3: CASSYGSRDEQYF

size: .
V: TRBV28
J: TRBJ1-3
D: TRBD1
DNA: TGTGCCAGCAGTTGGACAGGAGAGGGAAACACCATATATTTT
CDR3: CASSWTGEGNTIYF

size: .
V: TRBV28
J: TRBJ2-1
D: .
DNA: TGTGCCAGCAGTTTTTTGGGACTGATAACCAATGAGCAGTTCTTC
CDR3: CASSFLGLITNEQFF

size: once
V: TRBV2
J: TRBJ2-7
D: TRBD2
DNA: TGTGCCAGTACCTCGGGAGGAACCTACGAGCAGTACTTC
CDR3: CASTSGGTYEQYF

size: .
V: TRBV6-5
J: TRBJ2-1
D: .
DNA: TGTGCCAGCAGTTATGCGGCGCGCTCCTACAATGAGCAGTTCTTC
CDR3: CASSYAARSYNEQFF

size: .
V: TRBV2
J: TRBJ2-7
D: .
DNA: TGTGCCAGCAGCTCCAGCGCGGGACAGTCCTACGAGCAGTACTTC
CDR3: CASSSSAGQSYEQYF

size: .
V: TRBV27
J: TRBJ2-5
D: .
DNA: TGTGCCAGCAGTTCTTTGGGACTCCCGGGGGAGACCCAGTACTTC
CDR3: CASSSLGLPGETQYF

size: .
V: TRBV4-3
J: TRBJ2-7
D: TRBD2
DNA: TGCGCCAGCAGCCAAGTAGCGGGAGGAGCCTACGAGCAGTACTTC
CDR3: CASSQVAGGAYEQYF

size: .
V: TRBV30
J: TRBJ1-2
D: .
DNA: TGTGCCTGGAGTGTACACGGAGGGCAAGGCTACACCTTC
CDR3: CAWSVHGGQGYTF

size: .
V: TRBV18
J: TRBJ2-1
D: .
DNA: TGTGCCAGCTCACCGGTAGGGGGAACTGAGCAGTTCTTC
CDR3: CASSPVGGTEQFF

size: .
V: TRBV4-1
J: TRBJ1-5
D: .
DNA: TGCGCCAGCAGCCAAGTTGGGACAACCGGTAGCAATCAGCCCCAGCATTTT
CDR3: CASSQVGTTGSNQPQHF

size: .
V: TRBV30
J: TRBJ2-1
D: TRBD1
DNA: TGTGCCTGGACGGGACAGAGCTCCTACAATGAGCAGTTCTTC
CDR3: CAWTGQSSYNEQFF

size: .
V: TRBV9
J: TRBJ2-5
D: TRBD1
DNA: TGTGCCAGCAGCGTAGGATCCGACAGGGCCCAGTACTTC
CDR3: CASSVGSDRAQYF

size: .
V: TRBV28
J: TRBJ2-3
D: TRBD2
DNA: TGTGCCAGCAGTTTACCGACTAGCGGGAGCACAGATACGCAGTATTTT
CDR3: CASSLPTSGSTDTQYF

size: .
V: TRBV18
J: TRBJ2-7
D: .
DNA: TGTGCCAGCTCACCACAGGGGATCTCCTACGAGCAGTACTTC
CDR3: CASSPQGISYEQYF

size: .
V: TRBV27
J: TRBJ2-2
D: TRBD2
DNA: TGTGCCAGCAGTTTGGGGACTAGACGAACCGGGGAGCTGTTTTTT
CDR3: CASSLGTRRTGELFF

size: .
V: TRBV28
J: TRBJ2-1
D: .
DNA: TGTGCCAGCACTATCGGGTGGCCTATATACAATGAGCAGTTCTTC
CDR3: CASTIGWPIYNEQFF

size: .
V: TRBV4-3
J: TRBJ2-7
D: .
DNA: TGCGCCAGCAGCCAAAACAGGCTGGGCGAGCAGTACTTC
CDR3: CASSQNRLGEQYF